This T cell receptor (beta chain) came from a study of cytomegalovirus exposure and HLA in healthy donors. Study-level background: The 120 or so validation repertoires used a platform that matched the one used for the approximately 610 first-cohort repertoires, as a later analysis reported. Study-wide results and limits: 164 TCR beta chains were listed as cytomegalovirus-associated. The dataset shows that most TCR sequences were rare, while some public TCRs occurred in many donors. According to a subsequent analysis, TCR clusters from the first cohort were inclined to appear together in the roughly 120 validation repertoires.

In the case of this clone: Antigen unknown.

TCRdb's table, derived via immunoSEQ multiplex PCR, lists solely in-frame clones and lacks some. The sample contains around 120,000 clones, approximately 89% of which appear only once. Source material: PBMCs. The receptor was isolated from a young man in good health and CMV-seronegative.

The DNA for the CDR3 is TGTGCCAGCAGCTTAGATTGGACAGACACAGATACGCAGTATTTT. It encodes CASSLDWTDTDTQYF. V usage is TRBV7-2 and J usage is TRBJ2-3, with D perhaps matching TRBD1 (6 bases). V lost 1 base and J 2 bases, leaving 10 bases between the germline ends. Germline CDR1 SGHTA, CDR2 FQGNSA. There are 15 residues in the CDR3.